This T cell receptor (beta chain) was sequenced for a study of blood T cell repertoires in COVID-19. Per the authors' pipeline: Amplification with reference gene primers provided the estimates of nucleated cell counts. Only in-frame clones appear in the TCRdb table, and some are missing; sequencing was by immunoSEQ multiplex PCR. V, J and clone size reflect that table, while D and trimming were determined from the DNA. The repertoire holds about 47,000 clones, roughly 86% seen once, with 3% to 3.5% in the top ten. The receptor's source is a man between 45 and 60 years old with active COVID-19. Sequencing input: peripheral blood.

CDR3 in DNA: TGTGCCAGCAGCCCCACCGGGACACCGGAAAAACTGTTTTTT. This sequence encodes CASSPTGTPEKLFF. V gene TRBV7-9 combines with J gene TRBJ1-4; maybe TRBD1 (6 bases). In germline, CDR1 is SEHNR, CDR2 FQNEAQ (reference sequence). The CDR3 sequence is 14 residues long. V lost 5 bases and J lost 8, with 15 bases in between.